This T cell receptor (beta chain) derives from a study of blood T cell repertoires in COVID-19. Libraries were prepared by immunoSEQ multiplex PCR; TCRdb keeps only in-frame clonotypes and omits some of them. The sample lists 150,000 to 200,000 clones, around 80% occurring once. With 4 bases removed from V and 6 bases from J, the gap between germline ends came to 12 bases. The V gene's germline CDR1 is SEHNR and CDR2 FQNEAQ (reference sequence). The CDR3 has 13 residues. The origin of this receptor is a woman between 50 and 59 years old in a cohort exposed to, infected with or recovered from COVID-19 (not recorded which). Sequenced material: PBMCs or T cells enriched from blood (not recorded which). The rearrangement joins TRBV7-9 to TRBJ1-2, with D perhaps matching TRBD1 (6 bases). The CDR3 DNA sequence: TGTGCCAGCAGCTCCCAACAGGGTCATGGCTACACCTTC. It codes for CASSSQQGHGYTF. The complete variable domain, with remaining parts taken from reference TRBV7-9 and TRBJ1-2, reads DTGVSQNPRHKITKRGQNVTFRCDPISEHNRLYWYRQTLGQGPEFLTYFQNEAQLEKSRLLSDRFSAERPKGSFSTLEIQRTEQGDSAMYLCASSSQQGHGYTFGSGTRLTVV.